The 26 T cell receptor beta chains given below trace back to one sample, sequenced in a study of pediatric ulcerative colitis. Clones were read by immunoSEQ multiplex PCR, and TCRdb kept only the in-frame ones, dropping some. The sample has 32,000 or so clones, roughly 86% seen once; the top ten hold around 4.5%. Sequencing was done on a sample of blood. These receptors came from a boy between 10 and 17 years old with severe ulcerative colitis.

The rearrangement joins TRBV27 to TRBJ1-1; perhaps TRBD1 as D (5 bases). V was trimmed by 9 bases and J by 9 bases, leaving 17 bases between them. Germline V gene data show CDR1 as MNHEY and CDR2 as SMNVEV (reference sequence). This CDR3 contains 12 residues. The CDR3 DNA is TGTGCCAGATTAACAGGTGACCCCAAAGCTTTCTTT. It codes for CARLTGDPKAFF.

The chain uses TRBV30 and TRBJ1-1; no reliable D call. Trimming shortened V by 4 bases and J by 1 base, and 10 bases separated the two germline ends. The CDR3 consists of 13 residues. Germline V gene lookup returns CDR1 GTSNPN and CDR2 SVGIG (reference sequence). As DNA, the CDR3 is TGTGCCTGGACCAGGCAGGAGAACACTGAAGCTTTCTTT. This codes for CAWTRQENTEAFF.

The V call is TRBV7-9, the J call TRBJ2-5; TRBD2 matches at 11 bases. The junction had 10 bases not matched to a gene; V was cut back by 4 bases and J by 3 bases. In germline, CDR1 is SEHNR, CDR2 FQNEAQ (reference sequence). The CDR3 runs to 17 residues. The CDR3 DNA reads TGTGCCAGCAGCTCCTCTCGAAAGGGACTAGCGGAAGAGACCCAGTACTTC. Its protein is CASSSSRKGLAEETQYF.

V usage is TRBV7-9 and J usage is TRBJ2-5, with 10 bases identical to TRBD2. Unmatched junction bases numbered 5, after V lost 4 bases and J lost 3 bases. The length of the CDR3 is 15 residues. Germline V lookup: CDR1 SEHNR, CDR2 FQNEAQ (reference sequence). The CDR3 here is CASSSKLAGKETQYF. DNA for the CDR3: TGTGCCAGCAGCTCCAAACTAGCGGGGAAAGAGACCCAGTACTTC.

V is TRBV20-1 and J is TRBJ1-2; D gene uncertain. There are 9 residues in the CDR3. Germline V gives CDR1 DFQATT, CDR2 SNEGSKA (reference sequence). V was cut by 4 bases and J by 3 bases, with 0 bases left in between. CDR3 region: CSANYGYTF. The CDR3 DNA sequence: TGCAGTGCTAACTATGGCTACACCTTC.

This clone has a single count. The chain has TRBV7-6 and TRBJ2-6; no clear D. The CDR3 loop spans 14 amino acids. The V and J ends lost 2 bases and 4 bases respectively, with 6 bases between them. From germline, CDR1 is SGHVS and CDR2 FNYEAQ. The CDR3 here is CASSLRAGANVLTF. The CDR3 coding sequence is TGTGCCAGCAGCTTAAGGGCCGGGGCCAACGTCCTGACTTTC.

The V gene is TRBV5-6, the J gene TRBJ2-3; unclear D gene. The V end lost 0 bases, the J end lost 6 bases, and 20 bases lay between the germline ends. Germline CDR1 and CDR2: SGHDT and YYEEEE. This CDR3 is built from 17 residues. Written as DNA, the CDR3 is TGTGCCAGCAGCTTGGCCGTGCACGACCACTCTTGGGATACGCAGTATTTT. Translation: CASSLAVHDHSWDTQYF.

Comments on this clone: The junction differs from germline at one of its ends, possibly a read error. This chain links TRBV19 with TRBJ1-1; 12 nucleotides match TRBD1. CDR1 LNHDA and CDR2 SQIVND come from the germline V gene (reference sequence). CDR3 length: 15 residues. As DNA, the CDR3 is TGTGCCAGCAGTAGGGGGACAGGGGGCTACACTGAAGCTTTCTTT. Protein product: CASSRGTGGYTEAFF.

In nucleotides, the CDR3 is TGTGCCAGCAGCCCGGGACTTCATACCACAGATACGCAGTATTTT. Protein: CASSPGLHTTDTQYF. This chain links TRBV7-2 with TRBJ2-3; tentatively, D is TRBD2 (6 bases). CDR3 size: 15 residues. The germline V gene encodes CDR1 SGHTA and CDR2 FQGNSA. Trimming shortened V by 5 bases and J by 2 bases, and 14 bases separated the two germline ends. The full variable domain, completed using reference TRBV7-2 and TRBJ2-3, is GAGVSQSPSNKVTEKGKDVELRCDPISGHTALYWYRQSLGQGLEFLIYFQGNSAPDKSGLPSDRFSAERTGGSVSTLTIQRTQQEDSAVYLCASSPGLHTTDTQYFGPGTRLTVL.

This clone appeared a single time. This chain connects TRBV5-4 to TRBJ2-3; possible D gene TRBD1, 6 bases. Trimming stripped 0 bases from V and 5 bases from J, with 7 bases between. This CDR3 has 13 amino acids. From germline, CDR1 is SGHNT and CDR2 YYREEE (reference sequence). CDR3 nucleotides: TGTGCCAGCAGCTTGGAAGGGGGAGATACGCAGTATTTT. Encoded protein: CASSLEGGDTQYF.

This clone showed up just once. The rearrangement joins TRBV19 to TRBJ2-2; TRBD1 matches at 8 bases. The CDR3 has 17 residues. V trimming: 1 base; J trimming: 0 bases; junction bases outside the gene matches: 4. The V gene's germline CDR1 is LNHDA and CDR2 SQIVND (reference sequence). The CDR3 here is CASSIGGTGPNTGELFF. CDR3 DNA sequence: TGTGCCAGTAGTATAGGGGGGACAGGCCCGAACACCGGGGAGCTGTTTTTT.

The V call is TRBV28, the J call TRBJ2-3; D is unresolved. Germline CDR1 is MDHEN and CDR2 is SYDVKM. This CDR3 has 15 amino acids. The germline V and J ends were trimmed by 6 bases and 0 bases, with 13 bases remaining between them. CDR3 protein: CASSFRESSTDTQYF. In DNA form, the CDR3 reads TGTGCCAGCAGCTTCAGAGAATCTAGCACAGATACGCAGTATTTT.

The chain uses TRBV5-1 and TRBJ2-1; 8 bases align to TRBD2. CDR1 SGHRS and CDR2 YFSETQ come from the germline V gene. Trimming took 4 bases from V and 0 from J; bases not matched to a gene: 3. The CDR3 extends over 15 amino acids. The CDR3 region has the DNA TGCGCCAGCAGCCCGGGAGGGAACTCCTACAATGAGCAGTTCTTC. Protein sequence: CASSPGGNSYNEQFF.

The J gene is TRBJ2-1, the V gene TRBV19; TRBD1 agrees at 9 bases. From germline, CDR1 is LNHDA and CDR2 SQIVND (reference sequence). The CDR3 extends over 15 amino acids. V trimming: 9 bases; J trimming: 6 bases; junction bases outside the gene matches: 12. The CDR3 nucleotides are TGTGCCAGGATACGCCGGTTGACAGGGGGCAATGAGCAGTTCTTC. The encoded protein is CARIRRLTGGNEQFF.

V is TRBV7-3 and J is TRBJ2-3; 11 bases are a match to TRBD2. Trimming removed 4 bases from V and 4 bases from J; junction bases left unmatched: 7. The germline gives CDR1 SGHTA, CDR2 FQGTGA. The length of the CDR3 is 16 residues. The CDR3 DNA is TGTGCCAGCAGCTCCCTTAGCGGGGGGGCCGCAGATACGCAGTATTTT. It yields the protein CASSSLSGGAADTQYF.

The CDR3 sequence is CASSVNHNEQFF. The CDR3, as DNA: TGTGCCAGCAGCGTAAACCACAATGAGCAGTTCTTC. The chain carries TRBV9 and TRBJ2-1; D not certain. Between the trimmed V and J ends, which lost 1 base and 5 bases, there was a span of 4 bases. The CDR3 is made up of 12 amino acids. Per the germline V gene, CDR1 is SGDLS and CDR2 is YYNGEE.

The J gene is TRBJ2-3, the V gene TRBV6-6; D is unclear. CDR3 size: 14 residues. Germline assignment: CDR1 MNHNY and CDR2 SVGAGI (reference sequence). Trimming pared 6 bases from V and 0 bases from J, leaving 10 bases between. CDR3 amino acids: CASRTTTSTDTQYF. CDR3 coding DNA: TGTGCCAGCAGAACCACGACTAGCACAGATACGCAGTATTTT.

J is TRBJ1-2 and V is TRBV6-5; the match to TRBD1 covers 9 bases. This CDR3 spans 12 amino acids. With 6 bases clipped from V and 8 bases from J, the junction kept 4 bases outside the gene matches. Germline values: CDR1 MNHEY, CDR2 SVGAGI. DNA for the CDR3: TGTGCCAGCAGCTGGACAGGGGACGGCTACACCTTC. Residues: CASSWTGDGYTF.

This clone appeared a few times. The chain couples TRBV29-1 to TRBJ1-1; D possibly corresponds to TRBD1 (5 bases). This CDR3 has 13 amino acids. Trimming removed 4 bases at V and 0 bases at J, with 9 bases between. The V gene's germline CDR1 is SQVTM and CDR2 ANQGSEA. CDR3 coding DNA: TGCAGCGTTGTGCAGGGTATGAACACTGAAGCTTTCTTT. Protein sequence: CSVVQGMNTEAFF.

The chain carries TRBV5-8 and TRBJ1-2; D is ambiguous. Per germline, CDR1 SGHTS and CDR2 YDEGEE. The ends were cut back, 4 bases at V and 2 bases at J, with 9 bases in the middle. The CDR3 totals 13 residues. CDR3: CASSVDGNYGYTF. The DNA for the CDR3 is TGTGCCAGCAGCGTCGACGGAAACTATGGCTACACCTTC.

The chain joins TRBV4-1 to TRBJ1-1, with D unresolved. CDR3 length: 17 residues. The germline gives CDR1 MGHRA, CDR2 YSYEKL. V shed 7 bases and J shed 1 base, with 22 bases lying between them. The CDR3 nucleotides are TGCGCCAGCACCTTCAGACCGAGAAAAATTTCGAACACTGAAGCTTTCTTT. This sequence encodes CASTFRPRKISNTEAFF.

The V gene is TRBV19, the J gene TRBJ1-6; the match to TRBD1 covers 9 bases. The CDR3 extends over 15 amino acids. Losses at the gene ends were 5 bases for V and 5 bases for J; bases not matched to a gene: 4. Germline CDR1 LNHDA, CDR2 SQIVND (reference sequence). The CDR3 bases are TGTGCCAGTAGTCCCGGGACAGGGAATAATTCACCCCTCCACTTT. Translation: CASSPGTGNNSPLHF.

The rearrangement uses TRBV7-3 and TRBJ2-3, with 8 bases matching TRBD2. CDR3 length: 16 residues. CDR1 and CDR2 (germline): SGHTA, FQGTGA. Trimming cost V 7 bases and J 2 bases; bases outside gene matches: 11. The CDR3 DNA is TGTGCCAGCACCCAGTCGCCAGCGGGGGTCACAGATACGCAGTATTTT. This codes for CASTQSPAGVTDTQYF.

This clone was detected once. This chain connects TRBV6-1 to TRBJ2-1, with D perhaps matching TRBD2 (5 bases). The germline CDR1 and CDR2 sequences are MNHNS and SASEGT. The CDR3 is 10 amino acids. V lost 7 bases and J 10 bases, leaving 8 bases between the germline ends. The CDR3: CASTGLEQFF. CDR3 nucleotide sequence: TGTGCCAGCACCGGACTCGAGCAGTTCTTC.

The chain combines TRBV15 with TRBJ1-5; perhaps TRBD1 as D (5 bases). This CDR3 has 15 amino acids. Germline lookup yields CDR1 LNHNV and CDR2 YYDKDF (reference sequence). V dropped 5 bases and J dropped 1 base, with 12 bases sitting between them. In DNA form, the CDR3 reads TGTGCCACCAGCCCGCTGGGGGAGAGCAATCAGCCCCAGCATTTT. It translates to CATSPLGESNQPQHF.

V is TRBV4-3 and J is TRBJ2-5, with a weak D call TRBD2 (5 bases). This CDR3 comprises 15 residues. Germline values: CDR1 LGHNA, CDR2 YSLEER. V dropped 1 base and J dropped 2 bases, with 11 bases sitting between them. The CDR3 bases are TGCGCCAGCAGCCAAGGAACGGACTTACAAGAGACCCAGTACTTC. It specifies CASSQGTDLQETQYF.